This T cell receptor (beta chain) is drawn from a study of blood T cell repertoires in COVID-19. As for the study in general: The United States, Italy and Spain provided the acute and convalescent COVID-19 samples. The analysed material was cDNA or gDNA that came from T cells, B-cell-depleted T cells, or PBMCs.

Source study methods: Quantification of nucleated cells was approximated via reference gene primer amplification. Libraries were prepared by immunoSEQ multiplex PCR; TCRdb keeps only in-frame clonotypes and omits some of them. From that table come the V and J calls and clone size; the DNA was used to work out D and trimming. Here the sample spans roughly 200,000 clones, 70% to 85% being singletons. Per germline, CDR1 ENHRY and CDR2 SYGVKD. The V gene end was trimmed by 6 bases and the J gene end by 8 bases; junction bases not matched to a gene: 6. The CDR3 runs to 12 residues. The sequenced sample was peripheral blood. This receptor was taken from a human donor in a cohort sampled during active COVID-19. The chain links TRBV10-3 to TRBJ1-2; the match to TRBD1 covers 7 bases. The CDR3 DNA reads as TGTGCCATCAGCGTGACAGGGACCGGCTACACCTTC. This translates into CAISVTGTGYTF.